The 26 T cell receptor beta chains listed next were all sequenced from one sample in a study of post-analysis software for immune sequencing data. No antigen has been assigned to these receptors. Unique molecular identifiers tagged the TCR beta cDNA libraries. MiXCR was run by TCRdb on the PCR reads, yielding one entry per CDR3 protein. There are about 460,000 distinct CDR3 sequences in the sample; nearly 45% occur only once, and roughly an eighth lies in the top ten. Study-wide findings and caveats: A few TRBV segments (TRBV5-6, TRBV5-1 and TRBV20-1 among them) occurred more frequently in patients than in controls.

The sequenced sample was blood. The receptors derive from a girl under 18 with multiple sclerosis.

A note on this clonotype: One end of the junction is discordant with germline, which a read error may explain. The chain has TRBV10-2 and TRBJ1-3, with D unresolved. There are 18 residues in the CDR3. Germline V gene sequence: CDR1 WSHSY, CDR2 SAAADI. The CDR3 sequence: CTSSEGQSTRGSGNTIYF. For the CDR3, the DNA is TGCACCAGCAGTGAAGGCCAAAGTACACGCGGCTCTGGAAACACCATATATTTT.

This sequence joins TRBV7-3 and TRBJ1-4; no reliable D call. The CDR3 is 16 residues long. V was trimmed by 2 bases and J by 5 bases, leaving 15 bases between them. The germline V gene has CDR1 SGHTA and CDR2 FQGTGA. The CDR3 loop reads CASSLSSGSYNEKLFF. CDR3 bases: TGTGCCAGCAGCTTATCAAGCGGGAGTTACAATGAAAAACTGTTTTTT.

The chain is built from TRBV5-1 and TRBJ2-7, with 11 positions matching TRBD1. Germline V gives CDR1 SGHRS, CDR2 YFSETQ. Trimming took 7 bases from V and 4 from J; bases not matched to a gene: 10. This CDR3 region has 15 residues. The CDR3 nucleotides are TGCGCCAGCTCTCCCTTTGGGACAGGGGGTTACGAGCAGTACTTC. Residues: CASSPFGTGGYEQYF.

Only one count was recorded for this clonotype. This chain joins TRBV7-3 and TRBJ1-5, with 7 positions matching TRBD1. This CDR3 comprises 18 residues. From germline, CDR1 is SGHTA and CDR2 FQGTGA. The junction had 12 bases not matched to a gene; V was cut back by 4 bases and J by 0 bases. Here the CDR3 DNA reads TGTGCCAGCAGCTCCTCACAGGGGCCGGATCCTAGCAATCAGCCCCAGCATTTT. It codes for CASSSSQGPDPSNQPQHF.

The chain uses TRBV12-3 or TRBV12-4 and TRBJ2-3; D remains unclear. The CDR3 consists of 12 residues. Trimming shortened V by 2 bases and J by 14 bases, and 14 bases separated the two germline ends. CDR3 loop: CASSLSSPPTYF. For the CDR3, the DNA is TGTGCCAGCAGTTTAAGTAGTCCCCCAACGTATTTT.

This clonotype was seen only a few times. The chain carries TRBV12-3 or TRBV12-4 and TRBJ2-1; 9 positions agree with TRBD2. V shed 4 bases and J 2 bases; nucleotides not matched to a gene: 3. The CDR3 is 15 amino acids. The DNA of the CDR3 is TGTGCCAGCAGTTGGGCGGGAGGGCCCTACAATGAGCAGTTCTTC. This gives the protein CASSWAGGPYNEQFF.

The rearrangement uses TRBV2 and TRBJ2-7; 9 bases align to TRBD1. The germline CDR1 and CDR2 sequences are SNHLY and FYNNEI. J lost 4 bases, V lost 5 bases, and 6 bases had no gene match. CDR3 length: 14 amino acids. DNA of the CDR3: TGTGCCAGCAGTCCCCAGACAGGGGGTTACGAGCAGTACTTC. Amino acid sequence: CASSPQTGGYEQYF.

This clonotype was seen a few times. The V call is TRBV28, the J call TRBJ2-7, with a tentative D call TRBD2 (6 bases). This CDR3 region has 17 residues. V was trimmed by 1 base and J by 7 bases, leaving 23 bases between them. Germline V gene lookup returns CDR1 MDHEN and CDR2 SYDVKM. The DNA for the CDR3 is TGTGCCAGCAGTTTATCTATTGGGGTAGCGGTATCCAATGAGCAGTACTTC. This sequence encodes CASSLSIGVAVSNEQYF.

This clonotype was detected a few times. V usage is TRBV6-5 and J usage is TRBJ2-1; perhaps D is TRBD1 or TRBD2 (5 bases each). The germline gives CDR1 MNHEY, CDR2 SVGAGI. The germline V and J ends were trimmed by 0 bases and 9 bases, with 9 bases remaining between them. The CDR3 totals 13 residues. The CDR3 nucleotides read TGTGCCAGCAGTTACTCAAGAGGGGCTGAGCAGTTCTTC. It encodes CASSYSRGAEQFF.

The CDR3 spells CASSSGTSEYEQYF. As DNA, the CDR3 is TGTGCCAGCAGTTCGGGGACTAGCGAGTACGAGCAGTACTTC. This chain joins TRBV6-6 and TRBJ2-7; TRBD2 matches 10 bases. This CDR3 region has 14 residues. The germline CDR1 and CDR2 sequences are MNHNY and SVGAGI (reference sequence). With V trimmed by 4 bases and J by 4 bases, 4 bases remained unmatched.

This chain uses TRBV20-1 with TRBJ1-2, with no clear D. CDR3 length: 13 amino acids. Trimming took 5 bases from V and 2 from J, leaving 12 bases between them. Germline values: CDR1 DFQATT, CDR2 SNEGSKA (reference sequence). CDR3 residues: CSAPDKGNYGYTF. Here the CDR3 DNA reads TGCAGTGCTCCAGATAAGGGCAACTATGGCTACACCTTC.

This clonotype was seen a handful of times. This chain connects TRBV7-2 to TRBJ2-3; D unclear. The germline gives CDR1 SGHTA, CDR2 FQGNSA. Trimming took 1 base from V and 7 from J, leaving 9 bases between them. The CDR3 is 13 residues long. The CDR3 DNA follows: TGTGCCAGCAGCTTAGACTTGGAGAATACGCAGTATTTT. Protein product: CASSLDLENTQYF.

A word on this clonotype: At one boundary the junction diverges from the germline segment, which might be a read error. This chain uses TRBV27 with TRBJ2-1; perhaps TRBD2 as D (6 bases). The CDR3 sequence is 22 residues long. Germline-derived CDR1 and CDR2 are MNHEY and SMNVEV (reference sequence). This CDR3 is CTSSFGQTGGATPRSSYNEQFF. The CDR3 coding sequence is TGCACCAGCAGTTTCGGCCAGACCGGAGGGGCTACCCCAAGGAGCTCCTACAATGAGCAGTTCTTC.

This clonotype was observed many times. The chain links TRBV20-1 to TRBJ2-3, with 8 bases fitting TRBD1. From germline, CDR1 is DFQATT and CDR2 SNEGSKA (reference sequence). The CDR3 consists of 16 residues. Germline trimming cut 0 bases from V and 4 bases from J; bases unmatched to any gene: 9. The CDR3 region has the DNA TGCAGTGCTAGAGACCTCATGCAGGGGGCCGCAGATACGCAGTATTTT. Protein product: CSARDLMQGAADTQYF.

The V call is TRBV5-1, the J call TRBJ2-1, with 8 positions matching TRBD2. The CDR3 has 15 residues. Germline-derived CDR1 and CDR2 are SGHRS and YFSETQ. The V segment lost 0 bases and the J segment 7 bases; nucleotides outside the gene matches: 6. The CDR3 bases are TGCGCCAGCAGCTTGGAACTAGCGGCAGGGAATGAGCAGTTCTTC. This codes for CASSLELAAGNEQFF.

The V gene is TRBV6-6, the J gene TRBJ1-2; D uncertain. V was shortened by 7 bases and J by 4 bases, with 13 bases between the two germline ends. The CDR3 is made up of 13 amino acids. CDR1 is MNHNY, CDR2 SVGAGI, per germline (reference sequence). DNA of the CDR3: TGTGCCAGCAAAGATCAGGAATTCTATGGCTACACCTTC. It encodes CASKDQEFYGYTF.

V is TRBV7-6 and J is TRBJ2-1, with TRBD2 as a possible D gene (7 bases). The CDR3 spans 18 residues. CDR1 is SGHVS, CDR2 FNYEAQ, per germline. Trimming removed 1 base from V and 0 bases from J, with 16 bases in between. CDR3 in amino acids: CASSLVGTGRDSYNEQFF. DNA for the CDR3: TGTGCCAGCAGCTTAGTCGGAACAGGGAGGGACTCCTACAATGAGCAGTTCTTC.

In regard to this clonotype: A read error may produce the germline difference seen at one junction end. The CDR3 loop reads CASSQSAGSYDYTF. The CDR3 DNA sequence: TGCGCCAGCAGCCAGTCGGCGGGCTCCTATGACTACACCTTC. The V gene is TRBV4-1, the J gene TRBJ1-2, with unresolved D. CDR1 MGHRA and CDR2 YSYEKL come from the germline V gene. This CDR3 spans 14 amino acids.

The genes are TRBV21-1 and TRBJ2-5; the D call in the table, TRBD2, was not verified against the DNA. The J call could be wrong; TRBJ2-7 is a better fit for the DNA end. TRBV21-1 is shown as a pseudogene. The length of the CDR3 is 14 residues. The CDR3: CASSKSRGGDEQYF. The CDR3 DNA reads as TGTGCCAGCAGCAAATCCAGGGGAGGGGACGAGCAGTACTTC.

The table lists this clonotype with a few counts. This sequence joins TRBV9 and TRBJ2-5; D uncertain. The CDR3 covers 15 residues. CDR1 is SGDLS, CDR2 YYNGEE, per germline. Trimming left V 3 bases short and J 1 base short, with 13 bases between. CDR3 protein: CASSGSLGRQETQYF. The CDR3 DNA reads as TGTGCCAGCAGCGGATCTCTAGGGCGCCAAGAGACCCAGTACTTC.

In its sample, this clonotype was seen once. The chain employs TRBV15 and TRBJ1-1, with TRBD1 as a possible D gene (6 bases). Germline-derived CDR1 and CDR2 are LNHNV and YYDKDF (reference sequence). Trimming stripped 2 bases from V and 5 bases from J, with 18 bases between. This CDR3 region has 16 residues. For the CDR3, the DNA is TGTGCCACCAGCAGACCCGGGGGGCGGGAAGATACTGAAGCTTTCTTT. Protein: CATSRPGGREDTEAFF.

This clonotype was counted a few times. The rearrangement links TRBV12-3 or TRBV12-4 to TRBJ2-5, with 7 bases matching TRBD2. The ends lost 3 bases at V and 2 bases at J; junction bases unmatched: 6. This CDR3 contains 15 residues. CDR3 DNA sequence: TGTGCCAGCAGTTTTTGGCTAGCGGTACAAGAGACCCAGTACTTC. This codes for CASSFWLAVQETQYF.

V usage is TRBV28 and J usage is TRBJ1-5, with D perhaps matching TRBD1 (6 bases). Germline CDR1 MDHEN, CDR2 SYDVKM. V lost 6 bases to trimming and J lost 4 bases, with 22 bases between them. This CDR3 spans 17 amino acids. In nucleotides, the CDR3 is TGTGCCAGCAGATTACGCCGGGGGGCGGTGAGTAATCAGCCCCAGCATTTT. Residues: CASRLRRGAVSNQPQHF. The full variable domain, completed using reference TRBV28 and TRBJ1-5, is DVKVTQSSRYLVKRTGEKVFLECVQDMDHENMFWYRQDPGLGLRLIYFSYDVKMKEKGDIPEGYSVSREKKERFSLILESASTNQTSMYLCASRLRRGAVSNQPQHFGDGTRLSIL.

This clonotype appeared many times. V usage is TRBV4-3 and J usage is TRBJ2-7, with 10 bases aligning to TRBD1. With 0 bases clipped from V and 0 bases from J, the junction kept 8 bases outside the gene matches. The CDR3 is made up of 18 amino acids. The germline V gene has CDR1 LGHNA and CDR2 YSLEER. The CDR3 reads CASSQDRLGTGASYEQYF. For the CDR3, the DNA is TGCGCCAGCAGCCAAGATCGTTTAGGGACAGGGGCCTCCTACGAGCAGTACTTC.

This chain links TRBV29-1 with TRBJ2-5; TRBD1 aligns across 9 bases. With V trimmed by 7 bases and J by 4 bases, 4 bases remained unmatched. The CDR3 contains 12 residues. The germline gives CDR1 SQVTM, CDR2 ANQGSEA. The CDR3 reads CSADRGLETQYF. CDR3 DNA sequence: TGCAGCGCTGACAGGGGGTTAGAGACCCAGTACTTC.

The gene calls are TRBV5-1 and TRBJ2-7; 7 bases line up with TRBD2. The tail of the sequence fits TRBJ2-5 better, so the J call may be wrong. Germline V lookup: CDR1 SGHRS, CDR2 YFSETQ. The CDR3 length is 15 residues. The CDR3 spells CASSWEGQQQETQYF. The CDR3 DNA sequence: TGCGCCAGCAGCTGGGAGGGCCAGCAACAAGAGACCCAGTACTTC.